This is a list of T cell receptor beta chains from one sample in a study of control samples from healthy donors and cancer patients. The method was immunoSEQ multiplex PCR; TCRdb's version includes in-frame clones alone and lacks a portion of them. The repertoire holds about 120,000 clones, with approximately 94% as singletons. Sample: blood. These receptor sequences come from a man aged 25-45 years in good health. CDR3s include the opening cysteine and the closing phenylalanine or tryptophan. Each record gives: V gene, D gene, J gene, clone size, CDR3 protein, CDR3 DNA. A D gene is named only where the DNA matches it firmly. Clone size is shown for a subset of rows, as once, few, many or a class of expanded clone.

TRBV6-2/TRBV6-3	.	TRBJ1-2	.	CASSRNREGSYGYTF	TGTGCCAGCAGCAGAAACAGGGAAGGGAGCTATGGCTACACCTTC
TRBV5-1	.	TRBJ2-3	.	CASSLQGGTDTQYF	TGCGCCAGCAGCTTGCAGGGAGGCACAGATACGCAGTATTTT
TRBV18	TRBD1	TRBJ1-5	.	CASSPGQGPQHF	TGTGCCAGCTCACCAGGACAGGGGCCCCAGCATTTT
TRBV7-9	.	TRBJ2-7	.	CASSSGFHPYEQYF	TGTGCCAGCAGCTCCGGGTTTCACCCCTACGAGCAGTACTTC
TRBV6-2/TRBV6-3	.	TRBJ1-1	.	CASSYSGWNTEAFF	TGTGCCAGCAGTTACTCGGGGTGGAACACTGAAGCTTTCTTT
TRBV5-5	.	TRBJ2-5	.	CASSPGTEGETQYF	TGTGCCAGCAGCCCCGGGACCGAAGGGGAGACCCAGTACTTC
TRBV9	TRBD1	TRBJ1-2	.	CASSVAGGLNYGYTF	TGTGCCAGCAGCGTAGCAGGGGGCCTTAACTATGGCTACACCTTC
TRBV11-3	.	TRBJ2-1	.	CASSFGGSRNEQFF	TGTGCCAGCAGCTTCGGAGGATCCAGGAATGAGCAGTTCTTC
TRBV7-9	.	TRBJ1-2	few	CASSLAWVNYGYTF	TGTGCCAGCAGCTTAGCTTGGGTTAACTATGGCTACACCTTC
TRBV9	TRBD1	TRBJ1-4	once	CASSVTGGVEKLFF	TGTGCCAGCAGCGTAACAGGGGGTGTTGAAAAACTGTTTTTT
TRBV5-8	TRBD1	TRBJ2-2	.	CASSSHDLRDRDTGELFF	TGTGCCAGCAGCTCCCATGATCTCCGGGACAGGGATACCGGGGAGCTGTTTTTT
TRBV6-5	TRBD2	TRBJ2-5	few	CASSYAAGGRETQYF	TGTGCCAGCAGTTACGCAGCGGGGGGCAGGGAGACCCAGTACTTC
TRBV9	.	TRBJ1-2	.	CASSPSPGSNYGYTF	TGTGCCAGCAGCCCTAGCCCGGGTTCCAACTATGGCTACACCTTC
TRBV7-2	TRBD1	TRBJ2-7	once	CASSQDREAYEQYF	TGTGCCAGCAGCCAGGACAGGGAGGCCTACGAGCAGTACTTC
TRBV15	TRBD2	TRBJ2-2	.	CATSSGTSGANTGELFF	TGTGCCACCAGCAGTGGGACTAGCGGGGCGAACACCGGGGAGCTGTTTTTT
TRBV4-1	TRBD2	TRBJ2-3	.	CASSYISGGAGDTQYF	TGCGCCAGCAGCTATATCAGCGGGGGGGCCGGAGATACGCAGTATTTT
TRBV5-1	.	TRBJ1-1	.	CASSLGTEAFF	TGCGCCAGCAGCTTGGGGACAGAAGCTTTCTTT
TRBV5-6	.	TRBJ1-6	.	CASSLAPGAGSSPLHF	TGTGCCAGCAGCTTGGCCCCAGGGGCGGGGAGTTCACCCCTCCACTTT
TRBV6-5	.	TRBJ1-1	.	CASSYSTNTEAFF	TGTGCCAGCAGTTACTCCACCAACACTGAAGCTTTCTTT
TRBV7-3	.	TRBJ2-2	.	CASSLNGARTGELFF	TGTGCCAGCAGCTTAAATGGGGCGAGGACCGGGGAGCTGTTTTTT
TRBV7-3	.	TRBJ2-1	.	CASSTQLNEQFF	TGTGCCAGCAGCACACAGCTCAATGAGCAGTTCTTC
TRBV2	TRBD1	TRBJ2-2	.	CARRGGTGETGELFF	TGTGCCCGCAGGGGGGGGACAGGGGAGACCGGGGAGCTGTTTTTT
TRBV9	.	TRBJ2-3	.	CASSVGGRRPTDTQYF	TGTGCCAGCAGCGTAGGGGGACGCCGGCCCACAGATACGCAGTATTTT
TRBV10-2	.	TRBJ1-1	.	CASSEGQKEMNTEAFF	TGCGCCAGCAGTGAAGGGCAAAAGGAGATGAACACTGAAGCTTTCTTT
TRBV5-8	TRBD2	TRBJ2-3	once	CASSSPSGGTDTQYF	TGTGCCAGCAGCTCCCCTAGCGGGGGCACAGATACGCAGTATTTT
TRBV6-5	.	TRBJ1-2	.	CASSSLRQAPSKGYTF	TGTGCCAGCAGTTCGCTTCGACAGGCCCCTAGTAAGGGCTACACCTTC
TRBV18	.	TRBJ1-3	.	CASSPQAASGNTIYF	TGTGCCAGCTCACCACAGGCAGCCTCTGGAAACACCATATATTTT
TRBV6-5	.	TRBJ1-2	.	CASNRGGSAYGYTF	TGTGCCAGCAATCGGGGAGGCAGCGCCTATGGCTACACCTTC
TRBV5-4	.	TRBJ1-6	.	CASSPDSTFNSPLHF	TGTGCCAGCAGCCCGGACTCGACCTTCAATTCACCCCTCCACTTT
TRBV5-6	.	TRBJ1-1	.	CASSSRRGRNTEAFF	TGTGCCAGCAGCTCCCGGAGGGGCCGGAACACTGAAGCTTTCTTT
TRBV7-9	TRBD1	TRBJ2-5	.	CASSPGTDETQYF	TGTGCCAGCAGCCCCGGGACAGACGAGACCCAGTACTTC
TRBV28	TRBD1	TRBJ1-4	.	CASSLRGGEGEKLFF	TGTGCCAGCAGTTTAAGAGGGGGCGAAGGTGAAAAACTGTTTTTT
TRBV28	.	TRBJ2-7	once	CASTVARSSYEQYF	TGTGCCAGCACCGTAGCCCGCAGCTCCTACGAGCAGTACTTC
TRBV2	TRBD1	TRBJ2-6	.	CASKGQVNFSGANVLTF	TGTGCCAGCAAGGGACAGGTGAATTTTTCTGGGGCCAACGTCCTGACTTTC
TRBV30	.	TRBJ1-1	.	CAWSWSLGTEAFF	TGTGCCTGGAGTTGGTCCCTCGGCACTGAAGCTTTCTTT
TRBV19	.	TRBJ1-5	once	CASLDAVYSNQPQHF	TGTGCCAGCCTCGACGCGGTCTATAGCAATCAGCCCCAGCATTTT
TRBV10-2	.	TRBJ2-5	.	CASSAGRYQETQYF	TGCGCCAGCAGCGCGGGACGGTACCAAGAGACCCAGTACTTC
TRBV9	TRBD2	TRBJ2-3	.	CASSATSGGFPSTDTQYF	TGTGCCAGCAGCGCAACTAGCGGGGGCTTCCCTAGCACAGATACGCAGTATTTT
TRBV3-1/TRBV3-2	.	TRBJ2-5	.	CASSHRYDRTIQETQYF	TGTGCCAGCAGCCACCGATACGACAGGACTATTCAAGAGACCCAGTACTTC